This T cell receptor (beta chain) originates from a study of regulatory T cells in long-lasting Graves disease. With iRepertoire HTBI primers and Arm-PCR of CDR3 regions, TCR beta libraries were built. A single record per CDR3 protein comes from TCRdb applying MiXCR to the multiplex PCR reads. Here the sample spans roughly 610,000 distinct CDR3 sequences, about 16% being singletons. The CDR3 spans 14 residues. Germline CDR1 is LGHDT and CDR2 is YNNKEL (reference sequence). V trimming: 0 bases; J trimming: 10 bases; junction bases outside the gene matches: 4. Time point denoted: newly diagnosed GD, antithyroid drugs for less than 3 months. RNA isolated from PBMCs was used to make the TCR library. Another study also made use of these data, one on T cells in Graves' hyperthyroidism and ophthalmopathy.

This chain uses TRBV3-1 with TRBJ2-1; 9 positions agree with TRBD2. The TCR sequence derives from a man between 18 and 35 years old with Graves disease. Sequencing used peripheral blood mononuclear cells (PBMCs), obtained at new diagnosis, from a patient treated with antithyroid drugs. In nucleotides, the CDR3 is TGTGCCAGCAGCCAAGATCCCCTAGCGGGAGAGCAGTTCTTC. It codes for CASSQDPLAGEQFF.